These T cell receptor beta chains were read from a single sample in a study of cytomegalovirus exposure and HLA in healthy donors. Measured with immunoSEQ multiplex PCR; TCRdb has only the in-frame clones, and not every one. The repertoire holds roughly 120,000 clones, with around four fifths as singletons. Sequences were obtained from PBMCs. These receptors all come from a man under 40 in good health and CMV-seropositive. Both conserved end residues are part of each CDR3.

CASSSTSGGYEQYF,TRBV7-2,TRBJ2-7
CASSYPGETEAFF,TRBV7-9,TRBJ1-1
CASSLDSWNTEAFF,TRBV19,TRBJ1-1
CASSGGDFQETQYF,TRBV7-8,TRBJ2-5
CSARRGTETDTQYF,TRBV29-1,TRBJ2-3
CASSPDSGGTTDTQYF,TRBV27,TRBJ2-3
CASTGQGSNEQFF,TRBV2,TRBJ2-1
CASSLGGPPDTQYF,TRBV5-1,TRBJ2-3
CASSRDRLGGYTF,TRBV2,TRBJ1-2
CAISELAGDPSGANVLTF,TRBV10-3,TRBJ2-6
CASSPGGTSGEGETQYF,TRBV11-1,TRBJ2-5
CATHNPGAKDEQYF,TRBV25-1,TRBJ2-7
CASSFQAGESYNEQFF,TRBV7-2,TRBJ2-1
CASSARTGVDTGELFF,TRBV25-1,TRBJ2-2
CASSLTVRTAQGTQYF,TRBV7-3,TRBJ2-3
CASSPYTGYEGNTIYF,TRBV18,TRBJ1-3
CASSQTSGGTDTQYF,TRBV5-1,TRBJ2-3
CSVYWSSYNEQFF,TRBV29-1,TRBJ2-1
CASSTVAGGPFNEQFF,TRBV7-2,TRBJ2-1
CASSQETATNEKLFF,TRBV4-3,TRBJ1-4
CASKSGTGGEKLFF,TRBV6-1,TRBJ1-4
CASSYPDRGNTEAFF,TRBV6-6,TRBJ1-1
CASSTGEDTEAFF,TRBV19,TRBJ1-1
CASTSGRWGNQPQHF,TRBV19,TRBJ1-5
CASSQDLPYEQYF,TRBV4-3,TRBJ2-7
CASSEESRGSTEAFF,TRBV2,TRBJ1-1
CASSQERGGHYEQYF,TRBV4-1,TRBJ2-7
CASSLWGGGTNEKLFF,TRBV5-1,TRBJ1-4
CASSHGLAGGSQETQYF,TRBV7-8,TRBJ2-5
CASSSPGGSSYEQYF,TRBV6-1,TRBJ2-7
CASSPRTVQETQYF,TRBV7-9,TRBJ2-5
CASSRTSNGVYNSPLHF,TRBV19,TRBJ1-6
CASSPRGGQNIQYF,TRBV9,TRBJ2-4
CSVHRDRVSNTEAFF,TRBV29-1,TRBJ1-1
CAWNVAGQASYEQYF,TRBV30,TRBJ2-7
CASSLRQGSETQYF,TRBV7-6,TRBJ2-5
CASSLAGGNGYTF,TRBV6-6,TRBJ1-2
CASSPRRGAGVGTDTQYF,TRBV14,TRBJ2-3
CASSRGDKGDFSPPHF,TRBV6-6,TRBJ1-6
CASSLAPSGGDTQYF,TRBV11-1,TRBJ2-3
CATPYRQGVMNTEAFF,TRBV10-3,TRBJ1-1
CASSFLAGTDTQYF,TRBV28,TRBJ2-3
CASSQDIGTSYEQYF,TRBV14,TRBJ2-7
CASSDGLAGGDEQYF,TRBV6-5,TRBJ2-7
CASSFQPGQGAYEQYF,TRBV7-6,TRBJ2-7
CASSVGTSGVPLSTDTQYF,TRBV7-9,TRBJ2-3
CASSVDRGAEKLFF,TRBV2,TRBJ1-4
CASSLRGGPKPYEQYF,TRBV7-8,TRBJ2-7
CASSPPDNFYGYTF,TRBV18,TRBJ1-2
CASSLGAFWPGDVLTEAFF,TRBV11-2,TRBJ1-1
CASPGGGQGVYYTF,TRBV21-1,TRBJ1-2
CASGRDYMGYTF,TRBV27,TRBJ1-2
CASSLRTSDNEQFF,TRBV7-7,TRBJ2-1
CASSRNRVNEKLFF,TRBV23-1,TRBJ1-4
CASSPTGTGGRTDTQYF,TRBV10-1,TRBJ2-3
CASSPGPGQGYNGYTF,TRBV7-3,TRBJ1-2
CASSGGQAGGNTIYF,TRBV7-2,TRBJ1-3
CARCGKGARDTEAFF,TRBV21-1,TRBJ1-1
CASSEGTGRSEQYF,TRBV2,TRBJ2-7